Listed below are T cell receptor beta chains from one sample, sequenced in a study of cytomegalovirus exposure and HLA in healthy donors. Sequencing used immunoSEQ multiplex PCR; TCRdb keeps in-frame clones, though not all of them. The repertoire holds under 130,000 clones, with more than 65% as singletons. Sequencing was carried out using PBMCs. These TCRs come from a man in his forties in good health and CMV-seropositive. Both conserved end residues are part of each CDR3. The D gene is left open where the match is weak. Where a row states a size, it is once, few, many or the class of an expanded clone; other rows omit it.

clone_size,v_call,d_call,j_call,cdr3_aa,cdr3_nt
-,TRBV12-5,TRBD1,TRBJ2-1,CASADRGRIHEQFF,TGTGCTAGTGCAGACAGGGGAAGGATCCATGAGCAGTTCTTC
-,TRBV6-1,-,TRBJ1-2,CASSESRTRGGYTF,TGTGCCAGCAGTGAATCTAGGACTAGAGGGGGCTACACCTTC
-,TRBV19,TRBD1,TRBJ2-6,CASSGTGGSGANVLTF,TGTGCCAGTTCAGGGACAGGGGGCTCTGGGGCCAACGTCCTGACTTTC
-,TRBV7-8,TRBD1,TRBJ1-1,CASSLAPPGTENTEAFF,TGTGCCAGCAGCTTAGCCCCCCCGGGGACAGAGAACACTGAAGCTTTCTTT
-,TRBV7-8,TRBD1,TRBJ2-6,CASSSRAGTGGAGANVLTF,TGTGCCAGCAGCTCCCGGGCGGGGACAGGGGGCGCTGGGGCCAACGTCCTGACTTTC
-,TRBV4-3,-,TRBJ2-7,CASSQDISVSYEQYF,TGCGCCAGCAGCCAAGATATCAGCGTTTCCTACGAGCAGTACTTC
-,TRBV13,-,TRBJ2-6,CASSSKLGANVLTF,TGTGCCAGCAGCTCCAAACTTGGGGCCAACGTCCTGACTTTC
-,TRBV4-3,-,TRBJ1-5,CASSQDRVDQPQHF,TGCGCCAGCAGCCAAGACAGGGTGGATCAGCCCCAGCATTTT
-,TRBV7-6,-,TRBJ2-5,CASSLVGKGETQYF,TGTGCCAGCAGCTTAGTGGGGAAGGGGGAGACCCAGTACTTC
-,TRBV6-5,-,TRBJ2-6,CASSRESGANVLTF,TGTGCCAGCAGTCGTGAGTCTGGGGCCAACGTCCTGACTTTC
few,TRBV5-4,TRBD2,TRBJ2-1,CASSLTTLAGPYNEQFF,TGTGCCAGCAGCTTGACGACTCTAGCGGGCCCTTACAATGAGCAGTTCTTC
-,TRBV10-3,-,TRBJ1-1,CAISESHLSRGSEAFF,TGTGCCATCAGTGAGTCCCATCTGAGCAGGGGATCTGAAGCTTTCTTT
once,TRBV5-1,-,TRBJ1-2,CASRPGTEGLGYTF,TGCGCCAGCAGACCCGGGACGGAGGGGCTGGGCTACACCTTC
few,TRBV10-2,TRBD1,TRBJ1-1,CASSGRGTAAFF,TGCGCCAGCAGTGGGAGGGGGACAGCTGCTTTCTTT
-,TRBV19,-,TRBJ1-6,CASSTRDPRGSPLHF,TGTGCCAGTAGTACTCGAGACCCAAGGGGTTCACCCCTCCACTTT
-,TRBV7-8,TRBD2,TRBJ2-5,CASSFQAGRETQYF,TGTGCCAGCAGCTTCCAGGCCGGGAGGGAGACCCAGTACTTC
-,TRBV10-3,TRBD2,TRBJ2-1,CAIEREGQDEQFF,TGTGCCATCGAGCGGGAGGGCCAGGATGAGCAGTTCTTC
-,TRBV11-3,TRBD1,TRBJ2-1,CASSPTGGTHNEQFF,TGTGCCAGCAGCCCGACAGGGGGCACTCACAATGAGCAGTTCTTC
few,TRBV19,-,TRBJ1-5,CASSTSQQRVHQPQHF,TGTGCCAGTAGTACCTCCCAGCAGAGGGTGCATCAGCCCCAGCATTTT
-,TRBV10-3,-,TRBJ2-3,CAISQGLSFSDTQYF,TGTGCCATCAGCCAGGGACTGAGTTTCTCAGATACGCAGTATTTT
-,TRBV7-9,-,TRBJ1-3,CASSPSAGNTIYF,TGTGCCAGCAGCCCGAGCGCTGGAAACACCATATATTTT
-,TRBV7-9,TRBD2,TRBJ2-1,CASSLLAFGYNEQFF,TGTGCCAGCAGCCTACTAGCGTTCGGCTACAATGAGCAGTTCTTC
-,TRBV11-3,-,TRBJ2-5,CASSLRGGGETQYF,TGTGCCAGCAGCTTAAGGGGGGGCGGGGAGACCCAGTACTTC
-,TRBV5-6,TRBD1,TRBJ2-5,CASSLGDRGTWETQYF,TGTGCCAGCAGCTTGGGGGACAGGGGGACTTGGGAGACCCAGTACTTC
-,TRBV2,TRBD2,TRBJ2-3,CASSVRREGSTDTQYF,TGTGCCAGCAGTGTCAGGCGGGAGGGAAGCACAGATACGCAGTATTTT
-,TRBV9,-,TRBJ1-4,CASSVGLAGSTNEKLFF,TGTGCCAGCAGCGTAGGTCTAGCGGGGTCAACTAATGAAAAACTGTTTTTT
-,TRBV27,-,TRBJ1-5,CASSFYGQGQPQHF,TGTGCCAGCAGTTTCTACGGTCAGGGGCAGCCCCAGCATTTT